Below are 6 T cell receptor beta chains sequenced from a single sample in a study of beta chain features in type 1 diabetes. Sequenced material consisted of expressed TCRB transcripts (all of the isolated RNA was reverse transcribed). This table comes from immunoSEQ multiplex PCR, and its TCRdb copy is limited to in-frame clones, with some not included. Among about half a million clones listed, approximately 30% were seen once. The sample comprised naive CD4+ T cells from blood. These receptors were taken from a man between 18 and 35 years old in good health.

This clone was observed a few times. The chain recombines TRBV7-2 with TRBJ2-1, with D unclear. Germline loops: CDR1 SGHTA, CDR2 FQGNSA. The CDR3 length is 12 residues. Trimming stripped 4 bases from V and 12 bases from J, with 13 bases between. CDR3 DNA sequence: TGTGCCAGCAGCTCCTTAAGGGTAGGGCAGTTCTTC. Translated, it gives CASSSLRVGQFF.

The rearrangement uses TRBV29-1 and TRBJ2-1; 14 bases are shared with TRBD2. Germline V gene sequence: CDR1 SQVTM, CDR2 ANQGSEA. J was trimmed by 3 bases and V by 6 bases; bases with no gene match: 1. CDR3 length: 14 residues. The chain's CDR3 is CSVGTSGGYNEQFF. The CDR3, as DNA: TGCAGCGTCGGGACTAGCGGGGGCTACAATGAGCAGTTCTTC.

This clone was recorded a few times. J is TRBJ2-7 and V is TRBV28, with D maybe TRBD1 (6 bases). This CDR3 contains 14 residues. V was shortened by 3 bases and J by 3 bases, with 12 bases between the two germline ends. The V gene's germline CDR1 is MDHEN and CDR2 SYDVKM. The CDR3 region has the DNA TGTGCCAGCAGTTTGGTTGGACAGAGCTACGAGCAGTACTTC. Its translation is CASSLVGQSYEQYF.

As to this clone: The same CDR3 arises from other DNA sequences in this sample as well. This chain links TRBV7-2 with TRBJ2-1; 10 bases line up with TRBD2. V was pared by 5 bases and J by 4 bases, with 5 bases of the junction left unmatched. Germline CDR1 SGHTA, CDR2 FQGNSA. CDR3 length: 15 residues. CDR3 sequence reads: CASSRGLAVYNEQFF. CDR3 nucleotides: TGTGCCAGCAGCCGTGGACTAGCGGTTTACAATGAGCAGTTCTTC.

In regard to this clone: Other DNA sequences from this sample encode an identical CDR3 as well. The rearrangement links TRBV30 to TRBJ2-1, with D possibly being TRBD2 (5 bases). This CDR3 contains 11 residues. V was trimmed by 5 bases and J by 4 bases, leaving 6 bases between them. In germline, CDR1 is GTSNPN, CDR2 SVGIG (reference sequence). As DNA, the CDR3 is TGTGCCTGGGGACTTTACAATGAGCAGTTCTTC. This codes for CAWGLYNEQFF.

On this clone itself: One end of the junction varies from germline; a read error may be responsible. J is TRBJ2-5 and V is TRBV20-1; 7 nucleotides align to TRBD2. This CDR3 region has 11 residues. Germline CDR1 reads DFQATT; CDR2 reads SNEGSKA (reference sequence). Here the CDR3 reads CSPSGGETQYF. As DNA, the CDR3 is TGCAGTCCTAGCGGAGGGGAGACCCAGTACTTC.